The T cell receptor (beta chain) described here comes from a study of blood T cell dynamics during melanoma immunotherapy. Study in general: Metastatic melanoma patients received first-line pembrolizumab or nivolumab plus ipilimumab.

TCRdb's table, derived via immunoSEQ multiplex PCR, lists solely in-frame clones and lacks some. This repertoire shows several thousand clones, around 92% found once; its top ten account for less than 0.6%. Time point given: pre-treatment baseline. Sampling occurred pretreatment (T0) and at week 3 (W3), after cycle one of checkpoint blockade. The ends lost 6 bases at V and 3 bases at J; junction bases unmatched: 10. Germline loops: CDR1 MDHEN, CDR2 SYDVKM. The CDR3 consists of 19 residues. The receptor was isolated from a human donor with melanoma. The V and J genes are TRBV28 and TRBJ2-2; 16 bases are a match to TRBD2. This sample comprised effector memory CD8+ T cells from blood, obtained from a patient treated with checkpoint blockade. The CDR3 DNA sequence: TGTGCCAGCAGATCCGGGACTAGCGGGAGGGGGATCGACACCGGGGAGCTGTTTTTT. This sequence encodes CASRSGTSGRGIDTGELFF.